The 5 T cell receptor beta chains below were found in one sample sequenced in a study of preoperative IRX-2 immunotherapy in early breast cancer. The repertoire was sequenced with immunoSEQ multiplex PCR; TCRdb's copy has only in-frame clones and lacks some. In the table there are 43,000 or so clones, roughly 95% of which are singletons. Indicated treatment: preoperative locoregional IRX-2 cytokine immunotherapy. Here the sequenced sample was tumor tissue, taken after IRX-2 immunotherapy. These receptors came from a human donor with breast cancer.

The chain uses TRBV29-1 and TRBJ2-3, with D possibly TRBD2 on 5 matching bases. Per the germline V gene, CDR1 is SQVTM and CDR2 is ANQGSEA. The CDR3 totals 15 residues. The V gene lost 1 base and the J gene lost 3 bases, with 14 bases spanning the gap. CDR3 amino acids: CSVEGVRGVTDTQYF. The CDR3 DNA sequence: TGCAGCGTTGAAGGTGTCCGGGGAGTGACAGATACGCAGTATTTT.

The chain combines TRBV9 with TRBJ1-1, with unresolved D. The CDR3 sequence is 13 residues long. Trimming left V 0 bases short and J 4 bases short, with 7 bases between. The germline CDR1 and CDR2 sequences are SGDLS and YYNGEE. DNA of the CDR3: TGTGCCAGCAGCGTAGAAGGGATCACTGAAGCTTTCTTT. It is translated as CASSVEGITEAFF.

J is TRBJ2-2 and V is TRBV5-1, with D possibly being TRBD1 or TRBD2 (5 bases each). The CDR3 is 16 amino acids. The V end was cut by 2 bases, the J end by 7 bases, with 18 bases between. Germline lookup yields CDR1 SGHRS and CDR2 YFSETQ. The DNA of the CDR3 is TGCGCCAGCAGCTTAAACCCGACAGCCGCGGGCGGGGAGCTGTTTTTT. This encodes CASSLNPTAAGGELFF.

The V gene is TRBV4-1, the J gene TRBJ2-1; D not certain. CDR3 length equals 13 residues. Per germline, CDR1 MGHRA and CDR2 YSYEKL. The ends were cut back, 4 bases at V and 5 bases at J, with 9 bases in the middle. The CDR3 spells CASSLMTHNEQFF. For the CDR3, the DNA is TGCGCCAGCAGCCTAATGACCCACAATGAGCAGTTCTTC.

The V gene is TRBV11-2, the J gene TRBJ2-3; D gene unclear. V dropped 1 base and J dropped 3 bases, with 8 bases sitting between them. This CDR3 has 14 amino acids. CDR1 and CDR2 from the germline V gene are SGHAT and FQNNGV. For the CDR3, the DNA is TGTGCCAGCAGCTTAGTCGAGTGGACAGATACGCAGTATTTT. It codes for CASSLVEWTDTQYF.